A selection of T cell receptor beta chains follows, all from one sample in a study of blood T cell repertoires in COVID-19. TCRdb's table, derived via immunoSEQ multiplex PCR, lists solely in-frame clones and lacks some. Of about 350,000 clones in the sample, roughly 87% were seen once. Sequencing was done on a sample of PBMCs or T cells enriched from blood (not recorded which). The source is a woman younger than 45 who had recovered from COVID-19. CDR3s include the opening cysteine and the closing phenylalanine or tryptophan. The D gene is left open where the match is weak. Size is omitted from some rows. Given values are once, few, many or a class for expanded clones.

>once|TRBV30|TRBJ2-7|TRBD1
TGTGCCGGAAAGTTAAAACAGGGGGAAGCCTACGAGCAGTACTTC
CAGKLKQGEAYEQYF
>.|TRBV3-1/TRBV3-2|TRBJ2-7|TRBD2
TGTGCCAGCAGCGTGTGGCGGGGACTATCCTACGAGCAGTACTTC
CASSVWRGLSYEQYF
>.|TRBV28|TRBJ1-4|TRBD1
TGTGCCAGCAATCCCGGGGGACAGGGGGCAAGGGAAAAACTGTTTTTT
CASNPGGQGAREKLFF
>.|TRBV27|TRBJ2-6|.
TGTGCCAGCAGTTTAGTTACGGGTATCTCTGGGGCCAACGTCCTGACTTTC
CASSLVTGISGANVLTF
>.|TRBV19|TRBJ2-3|TRBD2
TGTGCCAGTAGTAAGTCCCGCGGCGGGGGAGTAGATACGCAGTATTTT
CASSKSRGGGVDTQYF
>.|TRBV6-5|TRBJ2-7|TRBD1
TGTGCCAGCAGGGCCAGACAGGGACCGGGCGAGCAGTACTTC
CASRARQGPGEQYF
>.|TRBV7-2|TRBJ1-2|.
TGTGCCAGCAGCTTAGTGGGGAGGAATAACTATGGCTACACCTTC
CASSLVGRNNYGYTF
>few|TRBV7-8|TRBJ2-7|TRBD1
TGTGCCAGCAGCTTAGGACAGGGGGCCTACGAGCAGTACTTC
CASSLGQGAYEQYF
>.|TRBV11-2|TRBJ2-7|.
TGTGCCAGCAGCTGGGCAGGGAAAGGCTACGAGCAGTACTTC
CASSWAGKGYEQYF
>.|TRBV7-9|TRBJ1-2|.
TGTGCCAGCTCGCTCGGGTTGAACTACACCTTC
CASSLGLNYTF
>few|TRBV7-9|TRBJ1-4|TRBD1
TGTGCCAGCAGCTTAGGAGGACAGGGTGGCGAAAAACTGTTTTTT
CASSLGGQGGEKLFF
>.|TRBV7-9|TRBJ1-4|.
TGTGCCAGCAGCATCCACCGGGAGGAACTGTTTTTT
CASSIHREELFF
>.|TRBV2|TRBJ2-1|TRBD2
TGTGCCAGCAGTGAACCCAGCGGGGGGGTAAATGAGCAGTTCTTC
CASSEPSGGVNEQFF
>.|TRBV2|TRBJ2-5|TRBD2
TGTGCCAGCAGTGAAAGTGCGAGCGGGGCCTCGGGGACCCAGTACTTC
CASSESASGASGTQYF
>.|TRBV5-4|TRBJ2-1|.
TGTGCCAGCAGCTTGGACCCTGGTGGCGGCGGGTACAATGAGCAGTTCTTC
CASSLDPGGGGYNEQFF
>.|TRBV10-3|TRBJ2-5|TRBD2
TGTGCCATCAGTGAAGGAGCGGGGGGCCCCCAAGAGACCCAGTACTTC
CAISEGAGGPQETQYF
>.|TRBV3-1/TRBV3-2|TRBJ1-1|TRBD1
TGTGCCAGCAGCTTCGAGACAGGGATTGGAGTAGCTTTCTTT
CASSFETGIGVAFF
>once|TRBV29-1|TRBJ1-4|.
TGCAGCGCGGGCAGGGAGGGAGAAAAACTGTTTTTT
CSAGREGEKLFF
>.|TRBV10-2|TRBJ2-3|TRBD2
TGCGCCAGCAGAATAGGCTTTGGCGGGGGAAGCACAGATACGCAGTATTTT
CASRIGFGGGSTDTQYF
>.|TRBV21-1|TRBJ2-7|.
TGTGCCAGCAGCTTCCGGACAGATAGCTCCTACGAGCAGTACTTC
CASSFRTDSSYEQYF
>.|TRBV28|TRBJ1-2|TRBD1
TGTGCCAGCAGCCAAATGAGACAGGGGGATCGAGGCTACACCTTC
CASSQMRQGDRGYTF
>.|TRBV14|TRBJ1-1|.
TGTGCCAGCAGCCAAGTCGGGGGGGTGAACACTGAAGCTTTCTTT
CASSQVGGVNTEAFF
>.|TRBV3-1/TRBV3-2|TRBJ2-1|TRBD1
TGTGCCAGCAGCCCGCCGGGACAGGGGGGGAATGAGCAGTTCTTC
CASSPPGQGGNEQFF
>once|TRBV19|TRBJ2-2|.
TGTGCCAGTAGTATAGGAGGGACTCCGAACACCGGGGAGCTGTTTTTT
CASSIGGTPNTGELFF
>.|TRBV28|TRBJ2-1|TRBD2
TGTGCCAGCAGACTAAGCGGGGGGGAATACAATGAGCAGTTCTTC
CASRLSGGEYNEQFF
>.|TRBV6-5|TRBJ1-2|.
TGTGCCAGCAGGTCCCGGGATTACACCTTC
CASRSRDYTF
>.|TRBV12-5|TRBJ1-4|TRBD1
TGTGCTAGTGGTTTGGCCGGGACAGGGGCCGAAAAACTGTTTTTT
CASGLAGTGAEKLFF
>.|TRBV5-1|TRBJ2-3|TRBD1
TGCGCCAGCAGCTTGCCGACTGGCAGGGGGACAGATACGCAGTATTTT
CASSLPTGRGTDTQYF
>.|TRBV19|TRBJ1-2|TRBD1
TGTGCCAGTAACCTACCCTCCGGACAGGCGGGAGGCTACACCTTC
CASNLPSGQAGGYTF
>.|TRBV5-1|TRBJ2-7|.
TGCGCCAGCAGCTCCTCGCTTACCGGACAGTCCTACGAGCAGTACTTC
CASSSSLTGQSYEQYF
>once|TRBV27|TRBJ2-5|TRBD2
TGTGCCAGCAGTTCACTAGCGGGGGGGGGAGAGACCCAGTACTTC
CASSSLAGGGETQYF
>.|TRBV2|TRBJ2-5|TRBD1
TGTGCCAGCACAAGGTCCGGGACAGGAGGAGAGACCCAGTACTTC
CASTRSGTGGETQYF
>.|TRBV28|TRBJ1-4|TRBD1
TGTGCCAGCAGTACCCCCGGGACAGGGGACGAAAAACTGTTTTTT
CASSTPGTGDEKLFF
>.|TRBV7-9|TRBJ1-1|TRBD1
TGTGCCAGCAGCATTCCGGGACAGGGGGCCAGTGGGGCTTTCTTT
CASSIPGQGASGAFF
>once|TRBV28|TRBJ2-7|TRBD2
TGTGCCAGCATGGCGCGGGGGGGCCGAGACGAGCAGTACTTC
CASMARGGRDEQYF
>.|TRBV28|TRBJ2-7|.
TGTGCCAGCAGCATCGGGACTTATAACTCCTACGAGCAGTACTTC
CASSIGTYNSYEQYF
>.|TRBV19|TRBJ2-2|.
TGTGCCAGTAAGTTCGGGGAGAACACCGGGGAGCTGTTTTTT
CASKFGENTGELFF
>.|TRBV2|TRBJ2-3|TRBD2
TGTGCCAGCAGTGAAAGGCGCGGAGCGGGGGTCACAGATACGCAGTATTTT
CASSERRGAGVTDTQYF
>once|TRBV7-9|TRBJ1-2|TRBD1
TGTGCCAGCAGCCTATCTACAGGGGACTATGGCTACACCTTC
CASSLSTGDYGYTF
>.|TRBV11-1|TRBJ2-7|TRBD1
TGTGCCAGCAGCCCGTGGGGACAGTACTACGAGCAGTACTTC
CASSPWGQYYEQYF
>.|TRBV29-1|TRBJ2-7|.
TGCAGCGTTGCTTCGACAGTTCAATACGAGCAGTACTTC
CSVASTVQYEQYF
>.|TRBV30|TRBJ1-6|.
TGTGCCTGGACAGGGGCGAGATCACCCCTCCACTTT
CAWTGARSPLHF
>.|TRBV3-1/TRBV3-2|TRBJ2-2|.
TGTGCCAGCAGCCAAGAAGGGAGAACCGGGGAGCTGTTTTTT
CASSQEGRTGELFF
>.|TRBV18|TRBJ2-1|TRBD2
TGTGCCAGCTCACCTCGAACTAGCGGGGGGTACAATGAGCAGTTCTTC
CASSPRTSGGYNEQFF
>.|TRBV15|TRBJ2-5|TRBD1
TGTGCCACCAGCAAACCAGGACAGGGCCAGTACTTC
CATSKPGQGQYF
>.|TRBV19|TRBJ1-4|.
TGTGCCAGTAGTCCCGGCAGGGGTGGAGGTGAAAAACTGTTTTTT
CASSPGRGGGEKLFF
>.|TRBV27|TRBJ1-4|TRBD1
TGTGCCAGCAGTCCAAAACGACAGGGCATTAATGAAAAACTGTTTTTT
CASSPKRQGINEKLFF
>once|TRBV3-1/TRBV3-2|TRBJ1-6|.
TGTGCCAGCAGCCATCCCGGGACAAGCTCCTATAATTCACCCCTCCACTTT
CASSHPGTSSYNSPLHF
>.|TRBV6-1|TRBJ1-1|TRBD1
TGTGCCAGCAGTGAAGGACAGGGTACGGACACTGAAGCTTTCTTT
CASSEGQGTDTEAFF
>once|TRBV7-8|TRBJ1-4|.
TGTGCCACCTCGGGAGGGCCAAGTACTAATGAAAAACTGTTTTTT
CATSGGPSTNEKLFF